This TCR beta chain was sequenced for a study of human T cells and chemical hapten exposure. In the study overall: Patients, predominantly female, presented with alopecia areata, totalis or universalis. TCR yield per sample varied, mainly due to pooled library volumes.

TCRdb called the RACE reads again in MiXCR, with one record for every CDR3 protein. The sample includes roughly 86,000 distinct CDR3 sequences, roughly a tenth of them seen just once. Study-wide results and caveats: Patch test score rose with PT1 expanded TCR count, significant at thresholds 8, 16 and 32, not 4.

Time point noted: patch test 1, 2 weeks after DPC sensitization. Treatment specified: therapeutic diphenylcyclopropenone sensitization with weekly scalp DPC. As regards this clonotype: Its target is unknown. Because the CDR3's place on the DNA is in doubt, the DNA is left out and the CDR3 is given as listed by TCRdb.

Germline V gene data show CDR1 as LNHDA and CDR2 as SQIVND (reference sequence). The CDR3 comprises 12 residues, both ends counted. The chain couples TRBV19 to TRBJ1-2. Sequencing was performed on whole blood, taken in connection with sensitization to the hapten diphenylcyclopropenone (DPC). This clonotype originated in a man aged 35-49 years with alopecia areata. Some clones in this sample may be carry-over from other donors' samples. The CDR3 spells CASSTSGYGYTF.